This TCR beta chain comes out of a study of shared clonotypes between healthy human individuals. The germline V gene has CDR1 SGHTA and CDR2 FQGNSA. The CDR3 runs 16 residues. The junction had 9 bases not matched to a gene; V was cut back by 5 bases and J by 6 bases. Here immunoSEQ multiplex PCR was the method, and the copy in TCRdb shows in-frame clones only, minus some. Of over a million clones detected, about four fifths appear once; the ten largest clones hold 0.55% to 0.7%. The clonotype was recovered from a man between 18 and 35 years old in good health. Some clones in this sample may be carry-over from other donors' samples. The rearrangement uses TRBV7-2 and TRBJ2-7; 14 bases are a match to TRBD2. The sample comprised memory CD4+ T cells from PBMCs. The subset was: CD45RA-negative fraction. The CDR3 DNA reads TGTGCCAGCAGCGTCCTGGGACTAGCGGGAGTCGGCGAGCAGTACTTC. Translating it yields CASSVLGLAGVGEQYF.